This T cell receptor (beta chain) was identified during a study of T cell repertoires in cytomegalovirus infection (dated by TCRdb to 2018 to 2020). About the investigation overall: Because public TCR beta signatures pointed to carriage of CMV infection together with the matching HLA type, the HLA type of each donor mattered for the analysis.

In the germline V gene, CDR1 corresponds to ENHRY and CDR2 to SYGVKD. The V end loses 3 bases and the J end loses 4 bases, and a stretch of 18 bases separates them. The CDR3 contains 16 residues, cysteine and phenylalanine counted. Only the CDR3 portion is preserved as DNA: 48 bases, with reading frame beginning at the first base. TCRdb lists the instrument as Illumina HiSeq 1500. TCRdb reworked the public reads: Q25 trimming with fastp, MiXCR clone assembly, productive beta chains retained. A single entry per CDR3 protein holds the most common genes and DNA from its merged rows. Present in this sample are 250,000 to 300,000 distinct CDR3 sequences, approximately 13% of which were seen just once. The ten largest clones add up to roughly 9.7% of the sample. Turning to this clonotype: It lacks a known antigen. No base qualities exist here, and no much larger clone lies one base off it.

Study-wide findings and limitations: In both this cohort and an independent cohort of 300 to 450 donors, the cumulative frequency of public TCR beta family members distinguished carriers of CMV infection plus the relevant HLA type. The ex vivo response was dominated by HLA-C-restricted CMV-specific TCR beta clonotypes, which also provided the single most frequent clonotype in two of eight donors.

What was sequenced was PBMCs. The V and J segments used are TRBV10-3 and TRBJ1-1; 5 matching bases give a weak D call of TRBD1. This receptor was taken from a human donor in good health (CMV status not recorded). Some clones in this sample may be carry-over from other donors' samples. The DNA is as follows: TGTGCCATCAGTGACCCCGCGGGGGGGGTTGGCACTGAAGCTTTCTTT. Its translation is CAISDPAGGVGTEAFF.